This TCR beta chain was recorded in a study of T cells in Graves' hyperthyroidism and ophthalmopathy. Findings of the study overall: Most expanded thyroid clonotypes above 0.001 recurred in blood. Ophthalmopathy was told apart from stable hyperthyroidism by a 13 V-J model.

The authors took PBMCs from 7.5 to 10 ml fresh peripheral blood. This clonotype occurred many times. Its matching antigen is unknown. The germline V gene has CDR1 WNHNN and CDR2 SYGVQD (reference sequence). V was pared by 4 bases and J by 4 bases, with 6 bases of the junction left unmatched. This CDR3 has 15 amino acids. Amplification of TCR beta CDR3 regions used RNA as the template. TCR CDR3 regions were first amplified by RT-PCR with HTBI primers. TCRdb re-called the multiplex PCR reads with MiXCR, one entry per CDR3 protein. This sample has around 290,000 distinct CDR3 sequences, with more than 15% found just once.

This sequence joins TRBV10-1 and TRBJ2-5; the match to TRBD1 covers 10 bases. Source material: blood. This TCR was recovered from a woman aged 55-75 years with Graves' ophthalmopathy. This CDR3 reads CASSGGQGVRETQYF. CDR3 nucleotides: TGCGCCAGCAGTGGTGGACAGGGGGTTAGAGAGACCCAGTACTTC.